This T cell receptor beta chain is drawn from a study of shared clonotypes between healthy human individuals (TCRdb year 2020). A note on the overall study: The cohort included three men and two women between 18 and 49 years of age. Each donor's leukapheresis produced roughly between about 0.8 and 8.9 billion PBMCs. Libraries were prepared and TCR repertoires were sequenced by different laboratories using diverse techniques, in order to increase sequencing depth and limit assay-specific biases. To estimate repertoire size and how much clonotypes are shared between individuals, the study performed deep sequencing of blood TCR repertoires from a few healthy adults. Per donor, three plates each were used for CD4 naive and CD4 memory, two for CD8 naive, and one for CD8 memory. Study-wide conclusions, independent of this receptor: Estimated clonotype richness was generally larger for naive than for memory subsets. Across a handful of donors, about 4.5% of naive CD4, roughly 3.4% of naive CD8, under 2.5% of memory CD4, and approximately 0.42% of memory CD8 clonotypes were shared. The small number of donors limited the genetic and exposure-history diversity represented. Only blood was sampled, and tissue TCR repertoires likely differ from those in blood. Pairwise subsampling led to the expectation that sequencing depth would affect the degree of clonotype sharing among donors. Compared with non-shared clonotypes, clonotypes shared by all four sorted-subset donors had higher generation probabilities. Incomplete sequencing was indicated by rarefaction of sorted-subset datasets, despite the large sequencing depth.

This clone was detected only a few times. It has no known antigen specificity. The input lacks base qualities; no much larger clone sits a single base away. The same CDR3 arises from other DNA sequences in this sample as well. TCR CDR3 regions were amplified from genomic DNA by multiplex PCR using the deep immunoSEQ assay. For each cell subset, the extracted genomic DNA was distributed evenly across all wells of several immunoSEQ 96-well plates, and each plate served as one replicate. For sorted subsets, each replicate PCR was loaded with 200 to 250 ng genomic DNA, equivalent to 30,000 or so T cell genomes. Purified libraries were quantified with a Qubit 3.0 fluorometer, sized on a Bioanalyzer 2100, and re-quantified with the KAPA Library Quantification kit. A separate single-read 150-cycle Illumina NextSeq 550 flow cell was used to sequence each immunoSEQ 96-well plate. In the original analysis: The immunoSEQ output contained only junctional sequences without quality scores, so filtering could not match that applied to full-length reads. To assign V/J genes and CDR3, sequences were annotated using PyIR, a Python wrapper for IgBLAST v1.9, with IMGT germline references. Reads were filtered out if the reads had weak V/J assignments (E-value above 1e-6), no CDR3, stop codons, out-of-frame junctions, or ambiguous translated residues. V3J clonotypes were defined as sequences sharing the same inferred V gene, J gene, and CDR3 amino acid sequence. Percentage overlap between repertoires was computed as shared unique clonotypes divided by the size of the smaller repertoire. RTK rarefaction, the Chao1 estimator, and Recon v2.1 estimates of unobserved clonotypes were used to assess repertoire richness. Generation probabilities for all TCRbeta clonotypes obtained by the gDNA method from a handful of donors were computed using OLGA. Sourced from immuneACCESS, this table was stored by TCRdb with only in-frame sequences that have V and J called. A share of the clones is absent; for the studies checked, an unresolved V gene accounts for under half, and the remainder has no known explanation. V and J calls plus clone size are reproduced from that table; the DNA served to infer D and trimming. In this sample the table shows roughly 2.4 million clones, roughly 95% of which occur a single time. Around 0.13% of the sample comes from the top ten.

Donors were healthy HIV-negative adults with no recently reported acute infections or vaccinations. Every donor was a Caucasian adult residing in Nashville, Tennessee, USA. CD4+ T cells were enriched through magnetic negative selection, after which naive cells were positively selected on CD45RA and the remaining negative fraction served as the memory subset. After blood collection by leukapheresis, PBMCs were isolated using Ficoll-Histopaque density gradient centrifugation and then cryopreserved in the vapor phase of liquid nitrogen. Purity and quantity of every magnetically sorted T cell population were checked by analytical flow cytometry. Genomic DNA was isolated from every sorted fraction and measured by UV absorbance on a Nanodrop 2000c. Cut back by 1 base and 2 bases, the V and J ends lie 0 bases apart. According to the germline V gene, CDR1 reads SGHDT and CDR2 reads YYEEEE. Reading from cysteine to phenylalanine, the CDR3 counts 11 amino acids. Only the CDR3 part of the read is kept: 33 bases, read in frame from the first base.

The sequence was obtained from a man younger than 30 in good health. Source material: naive CD4+ T cells sorted from blood. The intended sense of this specimen's cell subset or site label: CD45RA+ positively selected. The chain couples TRBV5-6 to TRBJ2-5, with the D gene not confidently named. The CDR3 reads CASSLQETQYF. The nucleotide sequence reads TGTGCCAGCAGCTTGCAAGAGACCCAGTACTTC.